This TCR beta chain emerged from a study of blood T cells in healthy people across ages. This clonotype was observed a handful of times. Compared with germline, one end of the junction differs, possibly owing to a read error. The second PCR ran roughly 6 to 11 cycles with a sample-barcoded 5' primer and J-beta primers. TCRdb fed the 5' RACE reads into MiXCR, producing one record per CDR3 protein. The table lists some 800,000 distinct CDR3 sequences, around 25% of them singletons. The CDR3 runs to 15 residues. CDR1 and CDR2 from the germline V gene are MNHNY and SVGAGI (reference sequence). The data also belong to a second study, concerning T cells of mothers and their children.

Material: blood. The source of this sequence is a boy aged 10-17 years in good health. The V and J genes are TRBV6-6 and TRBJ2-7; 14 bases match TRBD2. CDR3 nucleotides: TGTGCCAGCAGTCGGGGACTAGCGGGAGCCTACGGGCAGTACTTC. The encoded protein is CASSRGLAGAYGQYF.